This is a list of T cell receptor beta chains from one sample in a study of patients and donors after allogeneic stem cell transplantation. One entry per CDR3 protein results from TCRdb running MiXCR on the RT-PCR reads. This repertoire shows about 200,000 distinct CDR3 sequences, more than 35% found once; its top ten account for less than 40%. Material: blood, either unsorted or a sorted T cell fraction (not recorded which). The receptor source for this set is a human donor who was either an allogeneic HSCT recipient or a stem cell or donor lymphocyte infusion donor (not recorded which). It is not recorded whose cells these are; they may come from a transplant donor. Each CDR3 is given with its conserved first and last residue. D genes are given only for firm matches. Size is omitted from some rows. Given values are once, few, many or a class for expanded clones.

>.|TRBV6-1|TRBJ2-1|.
CASTSTAYNEQFF
TGTGCCAGCACGTCTACAGCCTACAATGAGCAGTTCTTC
>.|TRBV28|TRBJ2-7|TRBD2
CASSLGLAGATYEQYF
TGTGCCAGCAGTTTAGGGCTAGCGGGGGCTACCTACGAGCAGTACTTC
>once|TRBV7-9|TRBJ1-4|.
CASSLSSDNEKLFF
TGTGCCAGCAGCTTAAGCTCAGATAATGAAAAACTGTTTTTT
>many|TRBV6-5|TRBJ1-2|.
CASSYDRGDFGYTF
TGTGCCAGCAGTTACGATCGGGGGGATTTTGGCTACACCTTC
>.|TRBV5-1|TRBJ1-1|.
CASSLGQPTEAFF
TGCGCCAGCAGCTTGGGACAGCCCACTGAAGCTTTCTTT
>many|TRBV7-2|TRBJ1-5|.
CASSLGVLNQPQHF
TGTGCCAGCAGCTTAGGAGTGCTCAATCAGCCCCAGCATTTT
>.|TRBV12-3/TRBV12-4|TRBJ2-3|.
CASSLGDPSTDTQYF
TGTGCCAGCAGTTTGGGAGACCCTAGCACAGATACGCAGTATTTT
>.|TRBV10-3|TRBJ2-7|.
CAISGTEGNEQYF
TGTGCCATCAGTGGGACAGAAGGGAACGAGCAGTACTTC
>once|TRBV12-3/TRBV12-4|TRBJ2-1|TRBD2
CASRFGGSPTQFF
TGTGCCAGCAGGTTCGGCGGGAGCCCCACCCAGTTCTTC
>few|TRBV25-1|TRBJ1-3|TRBD1
CASRATTGGPGNTIYF
TGTGCCAGCAGGGCGACGACAGGGGGCCCTGGAAACACCATATATTTT
>few|TRBV12-3/TRBV12-4|TRBJ1-4|.
CASSRPPGRTNEKLFF
TGTGCCAGCAGTAGACCACCTGGCAGAACTAATGAAAAACTGTTTTTT
>.|TRBV5-6|TRBJ1-3|.
CASSQGGPGNTIYF
TGTGCCAGCAGCCAGGGAGGGCCTGGAAACACCATATATTTT
>.|TRBV29-1|TRBJ2-5|TRBD2
CSGTPGLRETQYF
TGCAGCGGAACTCCGGGACTAAGAGAGACCCAGTACTTC
>few|TRBV12-3/TRBV12-4|TRBJ1-2|.
CASSAAVYGYTF
TGTGCCAGCTCCGCGGCGGTCTATGGCTACACCTTC
>few|TRBV7-2|TRBJ1-1|.
CASSPRTRRNEAFF
TGTGCCAGCAGCCCCCGGACGAGGAGAAATGAAGCTTTCTTT
>few|TRBV5-1|TRBJ1-1|TRBD1
CASSLAPDRDTEAFF
TGCGCCAGCAGCTTGGCCCCGGACAGGGATACTGAAGCTTTCTTT
>.|TRBV19|TRBJ1-1|TRBD1
CASSIPLRGLGHEAFF
TGTGCCAGTAGTATCCCCCTCAGGGGGCTCGGTCATGAAGCTTTCTTT
>few|TRBV7-3|TRBJ1-2|.
CASSPGRLPNYGYTF
TGTGCCAGCAGCCCCGGACGGCTCCCGAACTATGGCTACACCTTC
>.|TRBV12-3/TRBV12-4|TRBJ2-7|.
CASSPGAGVTYEQYF
TGTGCCAGCAGCCCCGGGGCAGGGGTAACCTACGAGCAGTACTTC
>few|TRBV4-1|TRBJ1-2|TRBD1
CASSQGDRGHGYTF
TGCGCCAGCAGCCAAGGGGACAGGGGGCACGGCTACACCTTC
>.|TRBV7-8|TRBJ1-5|.
CASSPGTQVRDQPQHF
TGTGCCAGCAGCCCTGGGACCCAGGTGAGGGATCAGCCCCAGCATTTT
>few|TRBV12-3/TRBV12-4|TRBJ2-3|.
CASSFPATSTDTQYF
TGTGCCAGCAGTTTCCCAGCTACTAGCACAGATACGCAGTATTTT
>.|TRBV29-1|TRBJ2-1|TRBD2
CSVSGKSSYNEQFF
TGCAGCGTTAGCGGGAAAAGCTCCTACAATGAGCAGTTCTTC
>.|TRBV21-1|TRBJ1-2|.
CASSSPRRKGINYGYTF
TGTGCCAGCAGCAGCCCTCGAAGGAAAGGGATAAACTATGGCTACACCTTC
>.|TRBV6-6|TRBJ1-2|TRBD1
CASSRLQGPNYGYTF
TGTGCCAGCAGTCGGTTACAGGGGCCTAACTATGGCTACACCTTC
>.|TRBV7-2|TRBJ1-3|.
CASSLALTPQTRNTIYF
TGTGCCAGCAGCTTAGCGCTAACCCCACAGACCAGAAACACCATATATTTT
>.|TRBV11-2|TRBJ1-4|.
CASSFRFIATNEKLFF
TGTGCCAGCAGCTTTCGCTTTATTGCAACTAATGAAAAACTGTTTTTT
>.|TRBV7-2|TRBJ2-1|.
CASSLGRNNEQFF
TGTGCCAGCAGCCTGGGGAGAAACAATGAGCAGTTCTTC
>.|TRBV5-5|TRBJ1-3|.
CASSARTDRSGNTIYF
TGTGCCAGCAGCGCAAGGACAGATCGCTCTGGAAACACCATATATTTT
>few|TRBV29-1|TRBJ2-1|TRBD2
CSVGGLAGAVSYNEQFF
TGCAGCGTTGGCGGACTAGCGGGGGCGGTCTCCTACAATGAGCAGTTCTTC
>few|TRBV14|TRBJ2-7|.
CASSQVTSYEQYF
TGTGCCAGCAGCCAAGTCACGTCCTACGAGCAGTACTTC
>.|TRBV29-1|TRBJ1-1|.
CSVMEGNTEAFF
TGCAGCGTTATGGAGGGGAACACTGAAGCTTTCTTT
>.|TRBV2|TRBJ1-1|TRBD1
CASSNLDRGGTEAFF
TGTGCCAGCAGCAACCTTGACAGGGGTGGAACTGAAGCTTTCTTT
>.|TRBV12-3/TRBV12-4|TRBJ1-4|.
CASSRTAVNEKLFF
TGTGCCAGCAGCCGGACAGCCGTTAATGAAAAACTGTTTTTT
>.|TRBV4-3|TRBJ2-1|.
CASSQDPAGDEQFF
TGCGCCAGCAGCCAAGATCCGGCCGGAGATGAGCAGTTCTTC
>.|TRBV24-1|TRBJ2-1|.
CATSWGGGGRSEQFF
TGTGCCACCAGTTGGGGGGGCGGAGGTAGGAGTGAGCAGTTCTTC
>few|TRBV12-3/TRBV12-4|TRBJ1-5|TRBD1
CASSYRDRAFGQPQHF
TGTGCCAGCAGTTACCGGGACAGGGCTTTCGGTCAGCCCCAGCATTTT
>few|TRBV21-1|TRBJ1-2|.
CASSKAFIRNYGYTF
TGTGCCAGCAGCAAAGCCTTCATCCGTAACTATGGCTACACCTTC
>.|TRBV5-6|TRBJ2-5|.
CAPQRMYQETQYF
TGTGCCCCCCAGCGGATGTACCAAGAGACCCAGTACTTC
>.|TRBV13|TRBJ1-1|.
CASSLVEGPIFSEAFF
TGTGCCAGCAGCTTGGTGGAGGGCCCGATTTTTTCTGAAGCTTTCTTT
>.|TRBV12-3/TRBV12-4|TRBJ1-1|TRBD1
CASSLTPGQGGTEAFF
TGTGCCAGCAGTTTAACGCCCGGACAGGGAGGCACTGAAGCTTTCTTT
>.|TRBV3-1|TRBJ2-7|.
CASSWQGEQYF
TGTGCCAGCAGCTGGCAGGGCGAGCAGTACTTC
>few|TRBV12-3/TRBV12-4|TRBJ1-4|.
CASSSATNEKLFF
TGTGCCAGCAGCTCCGCAACTAATGAAAAACTGTTTTTT
>.|TRBV7-9|TRBJ2-3|.
CASSFRPTDTQYF
TGTGCCAGCAGCTTTCGGCCCACAGATACGCAGTATTTT
>.|TRBV12-3/TRBV12-4|TRBJ1-1|TRBD1
CASSRTGGSNTEAFF
TGTGCCAGCAGTCGGACAGGGGGCTCGAACACTGAAGCTTTCTTT
>.|TRBV4-3|TRBJ1-2|TRBD1
CASSQGQGEVWGYTF
TGCGCCAGCAGCCAAGGACAGGGTGAAGTTTGGGGCTACACCTTC
>few|TRBV5-1|TRBJ2-3|.
CASSLPGTPDTQYF
TGCGCCAGCAGCTTGCCCGGGACTCCAGATACGCAGTATTTT
>.|TRBV7-9|TRBJ2-1|TRBD1
CASSIGVGQGSYNEQFF
TGTGCCAGCAGCATAGGAGTGGGACAGGGCTCCTACAATGAGCAGTTCTTC
>.|TRBV3-1|TRBJ1-3|.
CASSQVVVTGNTIYF
TGTGCCAGCAGCCAAGTGGTAGTGACTGGAAACACCATATATTTT
>.|TRBV5-1|TRBJ1-4|TRBD1
CASSAGQGVNEKLFF
TGCGCCAGCAGCGCTGGACAGGGGGTTAATGAGAAACTGTTTTTT
>few|TRBV5-6|TRBJ1-1|.
CASSPDGVGEAFF
TGTGCCAGCAGCCCGGACGGGGTCGGTGAAGCTTTCTTT
>.|TRBV12-3/TRBV12-4|TRBJ1-1|.
CASMGALYTEAFF
TGTGCCAGCATGGGCGCCTTATACACTGAAGCTTTCTTT
>few|TRBV28|TRBJ2-7|.
CASSLVVGRTYEQYF
TGTGCCAGCAGTTTGGTAGTGGGCAGAACCTACGAGCAGTACTTC